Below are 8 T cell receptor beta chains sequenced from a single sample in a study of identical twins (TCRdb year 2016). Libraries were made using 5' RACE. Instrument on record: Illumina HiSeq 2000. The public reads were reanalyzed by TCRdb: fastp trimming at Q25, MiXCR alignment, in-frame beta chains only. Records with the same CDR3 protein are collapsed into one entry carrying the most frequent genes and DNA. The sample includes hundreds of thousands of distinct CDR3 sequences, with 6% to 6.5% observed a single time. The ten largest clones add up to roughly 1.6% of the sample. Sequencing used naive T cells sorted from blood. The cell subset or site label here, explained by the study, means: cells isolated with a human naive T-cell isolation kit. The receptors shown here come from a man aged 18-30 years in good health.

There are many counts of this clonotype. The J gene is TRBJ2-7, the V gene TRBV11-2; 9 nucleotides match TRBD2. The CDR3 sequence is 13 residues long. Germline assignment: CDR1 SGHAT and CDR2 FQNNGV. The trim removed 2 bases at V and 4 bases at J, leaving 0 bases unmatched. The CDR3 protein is CASSLLAGYEQYV. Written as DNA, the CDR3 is TGTGCCAGCAGCTTACTAGCGGGATACGAGCAGTACGTC.

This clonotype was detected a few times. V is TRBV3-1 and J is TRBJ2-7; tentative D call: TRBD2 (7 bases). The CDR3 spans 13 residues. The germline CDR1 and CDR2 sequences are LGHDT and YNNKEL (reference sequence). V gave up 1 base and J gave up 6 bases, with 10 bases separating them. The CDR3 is CASSQGRGGEQYV. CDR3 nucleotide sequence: TGTGCCAGCAGCCAAGGAAGGGGGGGCGAGCAGTACGTC.

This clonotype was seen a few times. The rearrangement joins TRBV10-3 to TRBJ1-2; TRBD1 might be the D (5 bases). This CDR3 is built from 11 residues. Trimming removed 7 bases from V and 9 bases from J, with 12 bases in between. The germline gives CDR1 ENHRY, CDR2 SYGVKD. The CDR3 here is CAITGDRSYTF. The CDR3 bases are TGTGCCATCACCGGGGACCGGAGCTACACCTTC.

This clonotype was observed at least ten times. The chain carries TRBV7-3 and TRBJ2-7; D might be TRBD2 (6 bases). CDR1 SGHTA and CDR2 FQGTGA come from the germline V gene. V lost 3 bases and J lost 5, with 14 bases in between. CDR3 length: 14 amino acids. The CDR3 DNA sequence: TGTGCCAGCAGCTTCGGCGGGATGGAGGACGAGCAGTACTTC. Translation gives CASSFGGMEDEQYF. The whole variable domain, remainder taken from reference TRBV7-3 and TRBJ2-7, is GAGVSQTPSNKVTEKGKYVELRCDPISGHTALYWYRQSLGQGPEFLIYFQGTGAADDSGLPNDRFFAVRPEGSVSTLKIQRTERGDSAVYLCASSFGGMEDEQYFGPGTRLTVT.

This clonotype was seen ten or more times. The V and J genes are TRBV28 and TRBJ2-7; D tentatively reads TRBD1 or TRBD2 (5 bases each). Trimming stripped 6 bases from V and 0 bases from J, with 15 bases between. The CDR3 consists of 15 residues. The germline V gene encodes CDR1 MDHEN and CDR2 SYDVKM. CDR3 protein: CASSIKGTYSYEQYF. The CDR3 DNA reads TGTGCCAGCAGCATAAAAGGGACGTACTCCTACGAGCAGTACTTC. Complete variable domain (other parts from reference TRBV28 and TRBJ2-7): DVKVTQSSRYLVKRTGEKVFLECVQDMDHENMFWYRQDPGLGLRLIYFSYDVKMKEKGDIPEGYSVSREKKERFSLILESASTNQTSMYLCASSIKGTYSYEQYFGPGTRLTVT.

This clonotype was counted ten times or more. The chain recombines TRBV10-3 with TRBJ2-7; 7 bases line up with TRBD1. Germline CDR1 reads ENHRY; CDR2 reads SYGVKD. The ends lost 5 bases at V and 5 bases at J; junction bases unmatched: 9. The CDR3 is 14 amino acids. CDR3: CAISYPGQSNEQYF. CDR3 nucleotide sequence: TGTGCCATCAGTTATCCGGGACAGAGCAACGAGCAGTACTTC.

Here the CDR3 DNA reads TGCGCCAGCAGCTTGCTAGCGGACACACAAGAGACCCAGTACTTC. This gives the protein CASSLLADTQETQYF. The J gene is TRBJ2-5, the V gene TRBV5-1; TRBD2 matches 7 bases. Germline CDR1 reads SGHRS; CDR2 reads YFSETQ. This CDR3 spans 15 amino acids. V lost 1 base, J lost 2 bases, and 5 bases stayed unmatched.

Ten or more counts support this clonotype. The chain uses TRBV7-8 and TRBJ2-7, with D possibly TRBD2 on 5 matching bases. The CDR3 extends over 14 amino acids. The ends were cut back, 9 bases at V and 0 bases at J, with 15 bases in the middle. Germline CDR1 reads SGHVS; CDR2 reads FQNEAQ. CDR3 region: CASSEAPGSYEQYV. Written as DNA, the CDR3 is TGTGCCAGTAGCGAAGCACCCGGCTCCTACGAGCAGTACGTC.